In this sample, the clone carrying this TCR beta chain turned up a few times. The antigen is not known. The data belong to a study of CD8 T cells in ankylosing spondylitis. Findings of the study overall: Ankylosing spondylitis blood seemed to carry a telltale TCR beta motif made of about 8 highly homologous variants. Disease-linked clones bore a CD8+ phenotype and were relatively rare in peripheral blood. Clones linked to disease were reported to show significant enrichment in matched ankylosing spondylitis synovial fluid.

TCRdb re-called the 5' RACE reads through MiXCR, storing one row per CDR3 protein. The table includes some 250,000 distinct CDR3 sequences, around 9.2% detected once. This TCR came from a male donor with ankylosing spondylitis or in good health (not recorded which). Specimen: blood, either unsorted or a sorted T cell fraction (not recorded which).

The CDR3 protein is CSVQDTQGYTEAFF. Here the CDR3 DNA reads TGCAGCGTCCAAGATACGCAGGGTTACACTGAAGCTTTCTTT. The rearrangement uses TRBV29-1 and TRBJ1-1; weak D call: TRBD1 (5 bases). CDR3 length equals 14 residues. V lost 6 bases and J 3 bases, leaving 17 bases between the germline ends. CDR1 and CDR2 (germline): SQVTM, ANQGSEA. Based on the CDR3 plus reference TRBV29-1 and TRBJ1-1, the full variable domain is SAVISQKPSRDICQRGTSLTIQCQVDSQVTMMFWYRQQPGQSLTLIATANQGSEATYESGFVIDKFPISRPNLTFSTLTVSNMSPEDSSIYLCSVQDTQGYTEAFFGQGTRLTVV.